The 30 T cell receptor beta chains below were found in one sample sequenced in a study of OX40 agonist ivuxolimab in advanced cancers. Method: immunoSEQ multiplex PCR; TCRdb's copy keeps in-frame clones and lacks some. The data contain approximately 88,000 clones, around nine tenths of them singletons. Source: CD4+ or CD8+ T cells sorted from blood, taken in a trial of the OX40 agonist ivuxolimab. These receptor sequences come from an adult with an advanced solid tumor such as melanoma, head and neck, liver or kidney cancer.

There are a few counts of this clone. The rearrangement joins TRBV5-6 to TRBJ2-5; a possible D gene is TRBD2 (5 bases). Germline V CDR1 and CDR2: SGHDT, YYEEEE. The CDR3 runs 12 residues. In DNA form, the CDR3 reads TGTGCTTCTCAGTCGGGGAAGGAGACCCAGTACTTC. Its translation: CASQSGKETQYF. Full variable domain (outside the CDR3, taken from reference TRBV5-6 and TRBJ2-5): DAGVTQSPTHLIKTRGQQVTLRCSPKSGHDTVSWYQQALGQGPQFIFQYYEEEERQRGNFPDRFSGHQFPNYSSELNVNALLLGDSALYLCASQSGKETQYFGPGTRLLVL.

With respect to this clone: At one end, the junction sequence differs from germline, possibly due to a read error. The rearrangement uses TRBV5-4 and TRBJ2-7, with TRBD2 as a possible D gene (5 bases). The CDR3 covers 12 residues. Germline V gene sequence: CDR1 SGHNT, CDR2 YYREEE (reference sequence). CDR3 bases: TGTGCCGGCAGCTTGCCGGGGTACGAGCAGTACTTC. Its translation: CAGSLPGYEQYF.

The rearrangement uses TRBV5-1 and TRBJ2-3; 8 bases fit TRBD2. The V gene end was trimmed by 7 bases and the J gene end by 6 bases; junction bases not matched to a gene: 13. The CDR3 has 15 amino acids. Germline lookup yields CDR1 SGHRS and CDR2 YFSETQ. The CDR3 bases are TGCGCCAGCCGTAAGGCCAGCGGGGGAGTGGATACGCAGTATTTT. Amino acid sequence: CASRKASGGVDTQYF.

The chain recombines TRBV10-3 with TRBJ1-2, with no clear D. The ends were cut back, 3 bases at V and 0 bases at J, with 2 bases in the middle. CDR3 length: 12 amino acids. CDR1 ENHRY and CDR2 SYGVKD come from the germline V gene. As DNA, the CDR3 is TGTGCCATCAGTGAACCTAACTATGGCTACACCTTC. Translating it yields CAISEPNYGYTF.

The CDR3 spells CAWSPLDRSLRGYTF. Here the CDR3 DNA reads TGTGCCTGGAGTCCACTAGACAGGTCGCTTCGGGGCTACACCTTC. The gene calls are TRBV30 and TRBJ1-2; TRBD1 is a possible D gene (6 bases). Germline CDR1 is GTSNPN and CDR2 is SVGIG (reference sequence). This CDR3 is built from 15 residues. With 2 bases removed from V and 8 bases from J, the gap between germline ends came to 21 bases.

The J gene is TRBJ1-1, the V gene TRBV9, with no clear D. Germline V gene data show CDR1 as SGDLS and CDR2 as YYNGEE. Trimming stripped 4 bases from V and 0 bases from J, with 13 bases between. The CDR3 is made up of 15 amino acids. CDR3 region: CASSPPGFMNTEAFF. In nucleotides, the CDR3 is TGTGCCAGCAGCCCGCCGGGATTTATGAACACTGAAGCTTTCTTT. Based on the CDR3 plus reference TRBV9 and TRBJ1-1, the full variable domain is DSGVTQTPKHLITATGQRVTLRCSPRSGDLSVYWYQQSLDQGLQFLIQYYNGEERAKGNILERFSAQQFPDLHSELNLSSLELGDSALYFCASSPPGFMNTEAFFGQGTRLTVV.

This chain connects TRBV15 to TRBJ1-1; tentatively, D is TRBD1 (6 bases). V was shortened by 1 base and J by 5 bases, with 11 bases between the two germline ends. CDR1 is LNHNV and CDR2 is YYDKDF in the germline V gene (reference sequence). The CDR3 consists of 14 residues. CDR3 bases: TGTGCCACCAGCAGAGCCAACAGGGCTACTGAAGCTTTCTTT. Translating it yields CATSRANRATEAFF.

The chain combines TRBV7-2 with TRBJ1-1; 9 bases align to TRBD1. J gave up 1 base and V 6 bases, and 9 bases lay outside the gene matches. Germline-derived CDR1 and CDR2 are SGHTA and FQGNSA. This CDR3 has 16 amino acids. CDR3 amino acids: CASRPPGQGRNTEAFF. The CDR3 nucleotides are TGTGCCAGCAGGCCACCGGGACAGGGACGGAACACTGAAGCTTTCTTT.

This chain connects TRBV9 to TRBJ1-3; D is undetermined. The CDR3 consists of 16 residues. Trimming shortened V by 0 bases and J by 0 bases, and 10 bases separated the two germline ends. The germline gives CDR1 SGDLS, CDR2 YYNGEE. CDR3 protein: CASSVGEVFSGNTIYF. The CDR3 coding sequence is TGTGCCAGCAGCGTAGGAGAAGTGTTCTCTGGAAACACCATATATTTT.

CDR3 sequence: CASSLGLASYEQYF. In nucleotides, the CDR3 is TGTGCCAGCAGCCTGGGACTAGCAAGTTACGAGCAGTACTTC. The V call is TRBV5-8, the J call TRBJ2-7, with 9 nucleotides matching TRBD2. Losses at the gene ends were 4 bases for V and 4 bases for J; bases not matched to a gene: 6. The CDR3 runs 14 residues. Germline V lookup: CDR1 SGHTS, CDR2 YDEGEE. Full variable domain (missing parts from reference TRBV5-8 and TRBJ2-7): EAGVTQSPTHLIKTRGQQATLRCSPISGHTSVYWYQQALGLGLQFLLWYDEGEERNRGNFPPRFSGRQFPNYSSELNVNALELEDSALYLCASSLGLASYEQYFGPGTRLTVT.

V gene TRBV14 combines with J gene TRBJ2-5; TRBD2 matches 8 bases. Germline V gene lookup returns CDR1 SGHDN and CDR2 FVKESK. V trimming: 6 bases; J trimming: 7 bases; junction bases outside the gene matches: 4. This CDR3 is 12 amino acids long. The CDR3 bases are TGTGCCAGCAGACTCGGGGGGGGGACCCAGTACTTC. The encoded protein is CASRLGGGTQYF.

This clone was detected once. The chain uses TRBV6-5 and TRBJ2-7; tentative D call: TRBD1 (7 bases). V dropped 0 bases and J dropped 3 bases, with 12 bases sitting between them. The CDR3 runs 15 residues. In germline, CDR1 is MNHEY, CDR2 SVGAGI. The CDR3 DNA sequence: TGTGCCAGCAGTTACTCAGGAGGGGGCCTCTACGAGCAGTACTTC. Translation gives CASSYSGGGLYEQYF.

The gene calls are TRBV5-4 and TRBJ2-2; TRBD1 matches 7 bases. Germline lookup yields CDR1 SGHNT and CDR2 YYREEE (reference sequence). This CDR3 has 17 residues. J gave up 2 bases and V 2 bases, and 9 bases lay outside the gene matches. CDR3 loop: CASSLIRDSFNTGELFF. Here the CDR3 DNA reads TGTGCCAGCAGCTTAATCCGGGACAGCTTTAACACCGGGGAGCTGTTTTTT.

The rearrangement joins TRBV27 to TRBJ1-1; the match to TRBD1 covers 7 bases. Germline V gives CDR1 MNHEY, CDR2 SMNVEV (reference sequence). This CDR3 is 16 amino acids long. The ends lost 4 bases at V and 7 bases at J; junction bases unmatched: 15. CDR3 DNA: TGTGCCAGCAGTTCCTCTCGAAACAGGGGAGTGGGTGAAGCTTTCTTT. As protein: CASSSSRNRGVGEAFF.

The V call is TRBV7-9, the J call TRBJ2-3; D is unclear. The length of the CDR3 is 12 residues. CDR1 is SEHNR and CDR2 is FQNEAQ in the germline V gene (reference sequence). The germline V and J ends were trimmed by 5 bases and 2 bases, with 5 bases remaining between them. CDR3 DNA: TGTGCCAGCAGCCCCTACACAGATACGCAGTATTTT. The encoded protein is CASSPYTDTQYF. The full variable domain, rest sourced from reference TRBV7-9 and TRBJ2-3, is DTGVSQNPRHKITKRGQNVTFRCDPISEHNRLYWYRQTLGQGPEFLTYFQNEAQLEKSRLLSDRFSAERPKGSFSTLEIQRTEQGDSAMYLCASSPYTDTQYFGPGTRLTVL.

The genes are TRBV18 and TRBJ2-3; D perhaps matches TRBD2 (5 bases). CDR3 length: 14 residues. With 0 bases removed from V and 4 bases from J, the gap between germline ends came to 8 bases. CDR1 is KGHSH, CDR2 LQKENI, per germline. The CDR3 coding sequence is TGTGCCAGCTCACCACCTAGCGCCCCAGATACGCAGTATTTT. This gives the protein CASSPPSAPDTQYF.

The CDR3 region is CASVQGNYGYTF. The CDR3 coding sequence is TGTGCCAGCGTACAGGGTAACTATGGCTACACCTTC. V and J are TRBV10-3 and TRBJ1-2, with a weak D call TRBD1 (6 bases). Trimming cost V 10 bases and J 1 base, with 10 bases left between them. Germline CDR1 is ENHRY and CDR2 is SYGVKD. The CDR3 covers 12 residues.

The chain has TRBV5-4 and TRBJ2-3, with TRBD2 identical over 9 bases. CDR3 length equals 17 residues. The trim removed 4 bases at V and 5 bases at J, leaving 14 bases unmatched. From germline, CDR1 is SGHNT and CDR2 YYREEE (reference sequence). The CDR3 DNA follows: TGTGCCAGCAGCCGCTCAAGACCGACTAGCGGAGGAGATACGCAGTATTTT. It yields the protein CASSRSRPTSGGDTQYF. The full variable domain, with the rest looked up from reference TRBV5-4 and TRBJ2-3, is ETGVTQSPTHLIKTRGQQVTLRCSSQSGHNTVSWYQQALGQGPQFIFQYYREEENGRGNFPPRFSGLQFPNYSSELNVNALELDDSALYLCASSRSRPTSGGDTQYFGPGTRLTVL.

V usage is TRBV5-1 and J usage is TRBJ2-7; no reliable D call. Trimming removed 0 bases from V and 3 bases from J, with 7 bases in between. Germline V lookup: CDR1 SGHRS, CDR2 YFSETQ. This CDR3 is 13 amino acids long. The CDR3 region is CASSLGGLYEQYF. The CDR3 region has the DNA TGCGCCAGCAGCTTGGGAGGCCTCTACGAGCAGTACTTC.

J is TRBJ1-2 and V is TRBV7-3, with TRBD1 matching over 7 bases. The J segment lost 8 bases and the V segment lost 5 bases, leaving 8 bases of the junction unmatched. Germline values: CDR1 SGHTA, CDR2 FQGTGA. The length of the CDR3 is 13 residues. The CDR3 region is CASSDRQGVGYTF. As DNA, the CDR3 is TGTGCCAGCAGCGACAGACAGGGAGTAGGCTACACCTTC.

This CDR3 is CASSTDRGSGFPFF. CDR3 coding DNA: TGTGCCAGCAGCACGGACAGGGGCTCTGGGTTTCCGTTCTTC. The V and J genes are TRBV5-8 and TRBJ2-1; 9 positions match TRBD1. The trim removed 4 bases at V and 15 bases at J, leaving 14 bases unmatched. Germline V gene sequence: CDR1 SGHTS, CDR2 YDEGEE. This CDR3 spans 14 amino acids. The entire variable domain, with the rest obtained from reference TRBV5-8 and TRBJ2-1, is as follows: EAGVTQSPTHLIKTRGQQATLRCSPISGHTSVYWYQQALGLGLQFLLWYDEGEERNRGNFPPRFSGRQFPNYSSELNVNALELEDSALYLCASSTDRGSGFPFFGPGTRLTVL.

The CDR3 region has the DNA TGTGCCAGCAGTGAGACGGGGGGGGCGGATACGCAGTATTTT. Protein: CASSETGGADTQYF. The chain couples TRBV6-1 to TRBJ2-3; 8 bases match TRBD2. Germline V gene data show CDR1 as MNHNS and CDR2 as SASEGT. CDR3 length: 14 residues. Losses at the gene ends were 3 bases for V and 6 bases for J; bases not matched to a gene: 5.

The rearrangement links TRBV4-2 to TRBJ1-2, with D possibly matching TRBD1 (6 bases). The germline V gene encodes CDR1 LGHNA and CDR2 YNFKEQ. CDR3 size: 14 residues. V gave up 0 bases and J gave up 8 bases, with 13 bases separating them. The CDR3 reads CASSQDLQGWGYTF. The CDR3 DNA sequence: TGTGCCAGCAGCCAAGATTTGCAGGGGTGGGGCTACACCTTC.

The chain is built from TRBV28 and TRBJ2-7; possible D gene TRBD2, 7 bases. CDR3 length equals 15 residues. The germline gives CDR1 MDHEN, CDR2 SYDVKM. The germline V and J ends were trimmed by 10 bases and 0 bases, with 19 bases remaining between them. The CDR3: CATRSSGGLSYEQYF. The CDR3 DNA reads as TGTGCCACCCGGAGTTCGGGGGGCCTCTCCTACGAGCAGTACTTC.

The chain links TRBV5-4 to TRBJ1-1, with D hard to call. Trimming cost V 0 bases and J 4 bases, with 19 bases left between them. CDR1 is SGHNT and CDR2 is YYREEE in the germline V gene (reference sequence). The CDR3 contains 17 residues. For the CDR3, the DNA is TGTGCCAGCAGCTTGGAGGGCGGGCGAGGAGGCTTCACTGAAGCTTTCTTT. Amino acids: CASSLEGGRGGFTEAFF.

This chain's CDR3 is CAISDEGIPEAFF. DNA for the CDR3: TGTGCCATCAGTGACGAAGGAATTCCTGAAGCTTTCTTT. The rearrangement links TRBV10-3 to TRBJ1-1; no clear D gene. The CDR3 totals 13 residues. V was cut by 3 bases and J by 6 bases, with 11 bases left in between. The V gene's germline CDR1 is ENHRY and CDR2 SYGVKD.

The genes are TRBV18 and TRBJ1-1; unclear D gene. Germline V gene data show CDR1 as KGHSH and CDR2 as LQKENI. This CDR3 is built from 13 residues. Trimming took 2 bases from V and 3 from J, leaving 7 bases between them. CDR3 in amino acids: CASSPSLDTEAFF. The CDR3 nucleotides are TGTGCCAGCTCACCATCTTTGGACACTGAAGCTTTCTTT.

A single count supports this clone. The V and J genes are TRBV30 and TRBJ1-1; D ambiguous. With 0 bases removed from V and 2 bases from J, the gap between germline ends came to 10 bases. Germline values: CDR1 GTSNPN, CDR2 SVGIG (reference sequence). The CDR3 is made up of 14 amino acids. This chain's CDR3 is CAWSVPGPNTEAFF. The DNA of the CDR3 is TGTGCCTGGAGTGTACCCGGGCCAAACACTGAAGCTTTCTTT.

The gene calls are TRBV4-1 and TRBJ2-3, with 11 bases aligning to TRBD2. Germline V gene data show CDR1 as MGHRA and CDR2 as YSYEKL. J lost 1 base, V lost 7 bases, and 10 bases had no gene match. The CDR3 length is 17 residues. The chain's CDR3 is CASTGGLAARGTDTQYF. The CDR3 DNA is TGCGCCAGCACCGGGGGACTAGCGGCTCGGGGCACAGATACGCAGTATTTT.

The chain employs TRBV6-6 and TRBJ2-1, with 8 bases fitting TRBD2. Germline CDR1 is MNHNY and CDR2 is SVGAGI (reference sequence). After removal of 4 bases from V and 7 bases from J, the junction contained 0 bases not matched to a gene. There are 12 residues in the CDR3. The CDR3 DNA sequence: TGTGCCAGCAGTTCGGGGGGGAATGAGCAGTTCTTC. Protein sequence: CASSSGGNEQFF.